Sequencing of this TCR beta chain was carried out in a study of blood T cell repertoires in COVID-19 (TCRdb year 2020). Notes on the research overall: Samples from collaborators originated in the United States, Italy and Spain and spanned both the acute and convalescent phases of COVID-19. Where available, HLA class I and class II types were taken from metadata supplied by the sample provider and were not determined by assay-based typing. The repertoires were made available in a free public database intended to serve as a resource for research on the immune response to SARS-CoV-2. The material from the prospective study consisted of cDNA or gDNA derived from T cells, B-cell-depleted T cells, or PBMCs. The sample metadata nearly always contained a de-identified subject ID, COVID-19 status, age in years and sex. The dataset comprised deeply sampled blood TCRbeta repertoires from subjects exposed to, actively infected with, or recovered from COVID-19. Samples came from the ongoing ImmuneRACE study (first 160 participants) plus 1,254 subjects from 6 global collaborators. Beyond this particular receptor, the publication reports: How much clinical and demographic metadata was included differed by source and by participant, and the metadata was provided uncurated.

Of note for this clone: Its antigen is still unknown. Per-nucleotide qualities are absent, and no much larger clonotype sits a single base away.

In the prospective study, participants were about 18 to 95 years old, resided in around 25 geographic areas of the United States, and were enrolled through a virtual design. In the prospective study, cohorts were assigned on the basis of participant-reported clinical history obtained from a screening survey and a study questionnaire. ImmuneRACE Cohort 3 recovered participants were defined by two consecutive negative NP/OP PCR tests, healthcare professional clearance, or symptom resolution. In the prospective study, mobile phlebotomists collected whole blood, serum and a nasopharyngeal or oropharyngeal swab from each participant. Participants in the prospective study had the option to provide additional blood draws and questionnaires over a 2-month period. Before DNA extraction, prospective study blood samples were shipped either frozen or at room temperature. TCRbeta CDR3 regions were amplified from genomic DNA using the immunoSEQ Assay, a bias-controlled multiplex PCR. On the authors' methods: The number of nucleated cells in each sample was estimated from the amplification of reference gene primers within the assay. To quantify the absolute abundance of each unique TCRbeta CDR3 rearrangement, sequence reads were collapsed and filtered. For each sample, productive Simpson clonality was calculated as the square root of Simpson's diversity index across productive rearrangements. Entries here come from immuneACCESS through TCRdb and include only in-frame sequences with V and J called. Some clones fail to appear in such tables; in the studies checked, an unresolved V gene covers under half of the shortfall, and the cause of the remainder is unknown. D and trimming were read from the DNA, whereas the V and J calls and clone size are those reported in that table. In all, the sample holds about 180,000 clones, and approximately 85% of those were seen once. The ten top clones hold approximately 6.2% of the sample.

Via the germline V gene, CDR1 is SGHDT and CDR2 YYEEEE. Taken from cysteine to phenylalanine, the CDR3 has 11 residues. Here the CDR3 DNA is all that survives: 33 bases in frame from base 1. V loses 4 bases, J loses 8 bases, and the germline ends lie 9 bases apart. The chain is made from TRBV5-6 and TRBJ1-1; the D segment cannot be called with confidence. The TCR originated in a man aged 40-55 years who had recovered from COVID-19. What was sequenced was PBMCs or T cells enriched from blood (not recorded which). The sequenced DNA is TGTGCCAGCAGCGTGGGTGTAGAAGCTTTCTTT. Translated, it gives CASSVGVEAFF.